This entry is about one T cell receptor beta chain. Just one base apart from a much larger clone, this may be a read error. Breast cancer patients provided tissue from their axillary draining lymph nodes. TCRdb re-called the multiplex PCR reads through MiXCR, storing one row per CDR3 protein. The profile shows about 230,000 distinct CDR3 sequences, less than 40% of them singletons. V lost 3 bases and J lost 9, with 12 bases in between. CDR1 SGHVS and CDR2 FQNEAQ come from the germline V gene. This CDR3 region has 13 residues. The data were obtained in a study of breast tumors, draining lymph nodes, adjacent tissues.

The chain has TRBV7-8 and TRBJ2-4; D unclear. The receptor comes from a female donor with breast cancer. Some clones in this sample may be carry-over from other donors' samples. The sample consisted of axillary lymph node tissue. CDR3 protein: CASSFSIESIQYF. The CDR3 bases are TGTGCCAGCAGCTTTAGTATCGAAAGCATTCAGTACTTC.